The 23 T cell receptor beta chains presented below share a single source sample, sequenced in a study of molecular identifiers for immune sequencing clone quantification. MiXCR was run by TCRdb on the PCR reads, yielding one entry per CDR3 protein. The data contain about half a million distinct CDR3 sequences, about 22% of them singletons. The sample comprised naive CD8+ T cells from blood, with Jurkat cell RNA spiked in. This sample's subset: FACS-sorted CD8+CD4-CCR7+CD45RA+ naive T cells. The receptor set was obtained from a human donor in good health. Some libraries in this study had Jurkat cell RNA spiked in.

This clonotype was seen a handful of times. The rearrangement links TRBV20-1 to TRBJ2-1; 9 positions agree with TRBD2. CDR3 length: 18 amino acids. With 2 bases clipped from V and 3 bases from J, the junction kept 14 bases outside the gene matches. Germline CDR1 reads DFQATT; CDR2 reads SNEGSKA (reference sequence). The chain's CDR3 is CSARSGRTENLNYNEQFF. CDR3 sequence (DNA): TGCAGTGCTAGAAGCGGGAGGACTGAAAACCTGAACTACAATGAGCAGTTCTTC.

V usage is TRBV5-1 and J usage is TRBJ1-2; 11 nucleotides agree with TRBD1. V gave up 3 bases and J gave up 4 bases; unmatched junction bases: 2. This CDR3 is built from 14 residues. CDR1 and CDR2 (germline): SGHRS, YFSETQ. The CDR3 DNA reads as TGCGCCAGCAGCTGGGGACAGGGGGTCTATGGCTACACCTTC. Protein: CASSWGQGVYGYTF.

This clonotype appeared a single time. The chain has TRBV27 and TRBJ2-7; TRBD1 aligns across 8 bases. V trimming: 4 bases; J trimming: 2 bases; junction bases outside the gene matches: 7. CDR1 MNHEY and CDR2 SMNVEV come from the germline V gene (reference sequence). The CDR3 extends over 15 amino acids. The CDR3 DNA sequence: TGTGCCAGCAGTTCGAACAGGGGGTATACCTACGAGCAGTACTTC. Translating it yields CASSSNRGYTYEQYF.

There are a few counts of this clonotype. The rearrangement joins TRBV6-1 to TRBJ1-4; D ambiguous. Between the trimmed V and J ends, which lost 1 base and 2 bases, there was a span of 8 bases. The CDR3 covers 15 residues. Germline V lookup: CDR1 MNHNS, CDR2 SASEGT. The CDR3 sequence is CASSEGPGTNEKLFF. The DNA for the CDR3 is TGTGCCAGCAGTGAAGGACCTGGGACTAATGAAAAACTGTTTTTT.

This clonotype occurred many times. V is TRBV5-4 and J is TRBJ2-3, with D tentatively TRBD1 (6 bases). The CDR3 is 12 residues long. Germline V lookup: CDR1 SGHNT, CDR2 YYREEE (reference sequence). The ends were cut back, 7 bases at V and 6 bases at J, with 12 bases in the middle. CDR3 in amino acids: CASGQSSDTQYF. In DNA, the CDR3 is TGTGCCAGCGGACAGTCGTCGGATACGCAGTATTTT.

In this sample, this clonotype turned up a few times. The rearrangement links TRBV19 to TRBJ1-1; D uncertain. The CDR3 totals 14 residues. Trimming pared 0 bases from V and 1 base from J, leaving 6 bases between. The germline V gene has CDR1 LNHDA and CDR2 SQIVND (reference sequence). The CDR3 region has the DNA TGTGCCAGTAGTATAGATTTGTGGAACACTGAAGCTTTCTTT. It codes for CASSIDLWNTEAFF.

The gene calls are TRBV29-1 and TRBJ2-1; TRBD2 is a possible D gene (6 bases). Germline V gene data show CDR1 as SQVTM and CDR2 as ANQGSEA. V was trimmed by 6 bases and J by 5 bases, leaving 20 bases between them. This CDR3 contains 15 residues. DNA of the CDR3: TGCAGCGTGCTAACGGAGGGAGGCCTAGACAATGAGCAGTTCTTC. Translating gives CSVLTEGGLDNEQFF.

The rearrangement joins TRBV29-1 to TRBJ2-7; 14 bases line up with TRBD2. V trimming: 6 bases; J trimming: 7 bases; junction bases outside the gene matches: 8. Germline CDR1 reads SQVTM; CDR2 reads ANQGSEA. The CDR3 has 14 residues. This CDR3 is CSVDGTSGGGEQYF. CDR3 DNA sequence: TGCAGCGTGGACGGGACTAGCGGGGGCGGGGAGCAGTACTTC.

This clonotype was seen repeatedly, ten times or more. The V and J genes are TRBV5-1 and TRBJ2-7; D is possibly TRBD1 or TRBD2 (5 bases each). The V end was cut by 3 bases, the J end by 3 bases, with 16 bases between. CDR1 and CDR2 from the germline V gene are SGHRS and YFSETQ. This CDR3 is 15 amino acids long. CDR3 residues: CASSSSGLGDYEQYF. In DNA form, the CDR3 reads TGCGCCAGCAGCTCCTCGGGGCTAGGGGACTACGAGCAGTACTTC.

The chain joins TRBV6-2 or TRBV6-3 to TRBJ2-5, with TRBD1 matching 7 bases. V shed 5 bases and J 5 bases; nucleotides not matched to a gene: 17. Per the germline V gene, CDR1 is MNHEY and CDR2 is SVGEGT. This CDR3 region has 17 residues. In DNA form, the CDR3 reads TGTGCCAGCAGTCCCTGGACAGGTCCAGGCACGAGGGAGACCCAGTACTTC. This codes for CASSPWTGPGTRETQYF.

CDR3 nucleotides: TGTGCCAGCAGCCCCGGGACTAGCGGAGAGCAGTTCTTC. Encoded protein: CASSPGTSGEQFF. J is TRBJ2-1 and V is TRBV7-3; the match to TRBD2 covers 11 bases. Per germline, CDR1 SGHTA and CDR2 FQGTGA. The V segment lost 5 bases and the J segment 10 bases; nucleotides outside the gene matches: 4. The CDR3 runs to 13 residues.

Comments on this clonotype: This may be a read error, as it is one base from a much larger clone. The rearrangement links TRBV24-1 to TRBJ2-7; 7 positions agree with TRBD2. The CDR3 has 15 amino acids. The germline gives CDR1 KGHDR, CDR2 SFDVKD. The CDR3 nucleotides read TGTGCCACCTGTGATTTACACCAGCGGGATTGCGAGCAGTACTTC. It codes for CATCDLHQRDCEQYF.

On this clonotype: Just one base apart from a much larger clone, this may be a read error. The rearrangement joins TRBV5-6 to TRBJ2-3; 9 nucleotides align to TRBD1. Germline CDR1 reads SGHDT; CDR2 reads YYEEEE. The CDR3 length is 16 residues. The CDR3 loop is CAGSHRQGEGTDTQYF. The CDR3 DNA reads as TGTGCCGGCAGTCACCGACAGGGGGAGGGCACAGATACGCAGTATTTT.

At least ten counts were recorded for this clonotype. J is TRBJ2-5 and V is TRBV28, with 9 positions matching TRBD2. Germline trimming cut 6 bases from V and 3 bases from J; bases unmatched to any gene: 5. Per the germline V gene, CDR1 is MDHEN and CDR2 is SYDVKM. The CDR3 sequence is 14 residues long. Written as DNA, the CDR3 is TGTGCCAGCAGCCTCCGACTAGCGGAAGAGACCCAGTACTTC. Translation gives CASSLRLAEETQYF. Variable domain in full (rest from reference TRBV28 and TRBJ2-5): DVKVTQSSRYLVKRTGEKVFLECVQDMDHENMFWYRQDPGLGLRLIYFSYDVKMKEKGDIPEGYSVSREKKERFSLILESASTNQTSMYLCASSLRLAEETQYFGPGTRLLVL.

The V and J genes are TRBV15 and TRBJ2-7; D ambiguous. Germline V CDR1 and CDR2: LNHNV, YYDKDF (reference sequence). V dropped 6 bases and J dropped 2 bases, with 8 bases sitting between them. There are 12 residues in the CDR3. CDR3 sequence reads: CATSTPTYEQYF. CDR3 nucleotide sequence: TGTGCCACCAGTACACCTACCTACGAGCAGTACTTC.

The chain carries TRBV7-9 and TRBJ2-1; 11 bases match TRBD2. With V trimmed by 4 bases and J by 5 bases, 4 bases remained unmatched. Germline V gene sequence: CDR1 SEHNR, CDR2 FQNEAQ (reference sequence). This CDR3 is built from 15 residues. The DNA for the CDR3 is TGTGCCAGCAGCTGGGGGACTAGCGGAGACAATGAGCAGTTCTTC. It codes for CASSWGTSGDNEQFF.

This clonotype was recorded only once. One base separates it from a far larger clone, so it is likely a read error. The chain is built from TRBV7-2 and TRBJ2-7; 9 nucleotides align to TRBD2. The CDR3 extends over 14 amino acids. Germline V lookup: CDR1 SGHTA, CDR2 FQGNSA. The CDR3 DNA reads as TGTGCCGGCAGTTTTAGCGGGGGAACCTACGAGCAGTACTTC. This sequence encodes CAGSFSGGTYEQYF.

This clonotype has just a few counts. The rearrangement links TRBV11-3 to TRBJ1-5; weak D call: TRBD1 (5 bases). Germline-derived CDR1 and CDR2 are SGHNT and YENEEA. Trimming pared 11 bases from V and 1 base from J, leaving 21 bases between. The CDR3 is made up of 16 amino acids. The CDR3 coding sequence is TGTGCCCGAAACTGGGGCAAATATCGGAGCAATCAGCCCCAGCATTTT. It is translated as CARNWGKYRSNQPQHF.

The chain joins TRBV30 to TRBJ2-2; D is unresolved. CDR1 and CDR2 from the germline V gene are GTSNPN and SVGIG (reference sequence). V gave up 1 base and J gave up 8 bases, with 2 bases separating them. This CDR3 region has 10 residues. DNA of the CDR3: TGTGCCTGGAGTGGAGGGGAGCTGTTTTTT. It codes for CAWSGGELFF.

This clonotype was seen at least ten times. The chain employs TRBV28 and TRBJ1-5; weak D call: TRBD1 (6 bases). The germline CDR1 and CDR2 sequences are MDHEN and SYDVKM. V lost 6 bases to trimming and J lost 6 bases, with 15 bases between them. The CDR3 length is 14 residues. CDR3 in DNA: TGTGCCAGCAGGGTGATACAGGGCACTCAGCCCCAGCATTTT. Its protein is CASRVIQGTQPQHF.

Of note for this clonotype: A much larger clone lies one base from this, so it may be a read error. The J gene is TRBJ2-7, the V gene TRBV7-9, with 12 bases that match TRBD1. This CDR3 is 15 amino acids long. Germline trimming cut 8 bases from V and 4 bases from J; bases unmatched to any gene: 9. Germline CDR1 SEHNR, CDR2 FQNEAQ (reference sequence). CDR3 in amino acids: CASGPWDRGLYEQYF. CDR3 DNA: TGTGCCAGCGGCCCTTGGGACAGGGGGCTGTACGAGCAGTACTTC.

This clonotype came up a few times. CDR3 sequence reads: CASLGGAREKLFF. CDR3 nucleotides: TGTGCCAGTTTAGGGGGCGCTCGTGAAAAACTGTTTTTT. V usage is TRBV12-3 or TRBV12-4 and J usage is TRBJ1-4; 7 bases line up with TRBD1. J was trimmed by 7 bases and V by 9 bases; bases with no gene match: 8. The length of the CDR3 is 13 residues.

The chain is built from TRBV27 and TRBJ1-2; 7 nucleotides match TRBD1. The V and J ends lost 5 bases and 3 bases, in that order; junction bases with no gene match: 9. CDR3 length: 15 amino acids. Germline CDR1 reads MNHEY; CDR2 reads SMNVEV (reference sequence). The CDR3 bases are TGTGCCAGCAGTCCCTGGACAGGAGACTACTATGGCTACACCTTC. As protein: CASSPWTGDYYGYTF.